The 23 T cell receptor beta chains reported below all come from one sample, sequenced in a study of T cell repertoires in cytomegalovirus infection. TCRdb itself ran the reads through MiXCR, one entry per CDR3 protein. The sample lists hundreds of thousands of distinct CDR3 sequences; around 9.1% were seen once. The sample taken for sequencing was PBMCs. The receptors were gathered from a human donor in good health (CMV status not recorded). Some clones in this sample may be carry-over from other donors' samples.

The sample holds many counts of this clonotype. A much larger clone differs from this one at a single base, so this may be a read error. The chain uses TRBV13 and TRBJ2-3; 9 nucleotides agree with TRBD2. Germline CDR1 and CDR2: PRHDT and FYEKMQ (reference sequence). The CDR3 is made up of 14 amino acids. V trimming: 4 bases; J trimming: 1 base; junction bases outside the gene matches: 0. The CDR3 loop is CASSWTSGTDTQYF. CDR3 nucleotide sequence: TGTGCCAGCAGCTGGACTAGCGGCACAGATACGCAGTATTTT.

This clonotype was seen repeatedly, ten times or more. The DNA of the CDR3 is TGTGCCAGCAGCATCGACAGGGGGCGCCGGAATGAGCAGTTCTTC. Amino acid sequence: CASSIDRGRRNEQFF. The chain recombines TRBV5-4 with TRBJ2-1, with 10 nucleotides matching TRBD1. CDR1 and CDR2 from the germline V gene are SGHNT and YYREEE (reference sequence). J gave up 7 bases and V 4 bases, and 8 bases lay outside the gene matches. The CDR3 has 15 residues.

Turning to this clonotype: It may be a read error: a sequence one base away is much more abundant. This is likely a read error, given that the CDR3 carries no conserved phenylalanine or tryptophan at its end. The rearrangement joins TRBV2 to TRBJ2-1; 15 bases are shared with TRBD2. CDR1 and CDR2 from the germline V gene are SNHLY and FYNNEI. CDR3 length: 15 amino acids. The V gene end was trimmed by 6 bases and the J gene end by 9 bases; junction bases not matched to a gene: 6. The CDR3 DNA reads as TGTGCCAGCAGCCGAGGACTAGCGGGGGGGCGTGAGCAGTTCCTC. Its protein is CASSRGLAGGREQFL.

The chain recombines TRBV2 with TRBJ2-2; 7 bases fit TRBD1. Looked up from germline, CDR1 is SNHLY and CDR2 is FYNNEI. The CDR3 spans 15 residues. Trimming took 6 bases from V and 5 from J; bases not matched to a gene: 9. CDR3 loop: CASSDRTGGTGELFF. CDR3 DNA sequence: TGTGCCAGCAGCGACAGGACAGGCGGGACCGGGGAGCTGTTTTTT.

In its sample, this clonotype was seen many times. The chain has TRBV29-1 and TRBJ2-1; 8 positions agree with TRBD2. The junction had 9 bases not matched to a gene; V was cut back by 8 bases and J by 9 bases. Germline V gives CDR1 SQVTM, CDR2 ANQGSEA. The CDR3 consists of 12 residues. CDR3: CSITGTSLEQFF. CDR3 bases: TGCAGCATAACCGGGACTAGTCTTGAGCAGTTCTTC.

Details on this clonotype: A clone one base away is much larger, so this may be a read error. The chain combines TRBV7-3 with TRBJ1-3; D is unclear. CDR3 size: 17 residues. CDR1 is SGHTA, CDR2 FQGTGA, per germline. The CDR3 nucleotides read TGTGCCAGCAGCCCCCAGCCGGCGGGTCTCTCTGGAAGCACCATATATTTT. It specifies CASSPQPAGLSGSTIYF.

Only a few counts were recorded for this clonotype. The chain links TRBV12-3 or TRBV12-4 to TRBJ2-2; the D gene is possibly TRBD1 (6 bases). With 5 bases removed from V and 4 bases from J, the gap between germline ends came to 14 bases. The CDR3 runs 15 residues. The CDR3 nucleotides are TGTGCCAGCAGTCCCTCGGACAGTTCCACCGGGGAGCTGTTTTTT. It specifies CASSPSDSSTGELFF.

Turning to this clonotype: At one end the junction does not follow the germline gene, possibly because of a read error. This chain links TRBV7-9 with TRBJ2-5; D unclear. The CDR3 is made up of 16 amino acids. Germline-derived CDR1 and CDR2 are SEHNR and FQNEAQ (reference sequence). This chain's CDR3 is CASSLVAGRSQESQYF. The CDR3 bases are TGTGCCAGCAGCTTAGTGGCAGGACGGAGTCAAGAGTCCCAGTACTTC. The full variable domain, with the rest looked up from reference TRBV7-9 and TRBJ2-5, is DTGVSQNPRHKITKRGQNVTFRCDPISEHNRLYWYRQTLGQGPEFLTYFQNEAQLEKSRLLSDRFSAERPKGSFSTLEIQRTEQGDSAMYLCASSLVAGRSQESQYFGPGTRLLVL.

The sample holds many counts of this clonotype. The chain is built from TRBV19 and TRBJ1-1, with a possible D match to TRBD1 (5 bases). This CDR3 contains 12 residues. With 7 bases removed from V and 1 base from J, the gap between germline ends came to 7 bases. The V gene's germline CDR1 is LNHDA and CDR2 SQIVND (reference sequence). The chain's CDR3 is CASTGQNTEAFF. The DNA of the CDR3 is TGTGCCAGTACAGGGCAGAACACTGAAGCTTTCTTT.

This clonotype occurred a few times. V usage is TRBV4-1 and J usage is TRBJ2-3; the D gene is possibly TRBD1 (6 bases). The CDR3 is 16 residues long. From germline, CDR1 is MGHRA and CDR2 YSYEKL. V was trimmed by 1 base and J by 7 bases, leaving 18 bases between them. CDR3 region: CASSQGVLQGLNTQYF. For the CDR3, the DNA is TGCGCCAGCAGCCAAGGCGTTCTTCAGGGGCTTAATACGCAGTATTTT.

This clonotype was picked up a small number of times. The chain recombines TRBV6-5 with TRBJ2-5; D is tentatively TRBD1 or TRBD2 (5 bases each). V lost 7 bases to trimming and J lost 4 bases, with 13 bases between them. This CDR3 is 13 amino acids long. Looked up from germline, CDR1 is MNHEY and CDR2 is SVGAGI. CDR3 DNA sequence: TGTGCCAGCACCGCCGGGGCGAGAGAGACCCAGTACTTC. Its translation is CASTAGARETQYF.

There are many counts of this clonotype. V gene TRBV14 combines with J gene TRBJ1-5, with 10 nucleotides matching TRBD1. Germline CDR1 reads SGHDN; CDR2 reads FVKESK. The trim removed 4 bases at V and 9 bases at J, leaving 3 bases unmatched. CDR3 length: 13 residues. The CDR3 DNA reads TGTGCCAGCAGCCGGTGGACAGGGGGGCCCCAGCATTTT. As protein: CASSRWTGGPQHF.

The rearrangement uses TRBV12-3 or TRBV12-4 and TRBJ2-7, with 7 nucleotides matching TRBD2. V lost 8 bases, J lost 3 bases, and 19 bases stayed unmatched. The CDR3 loop spans 17 amino acids. CDR3 loop: CASCETSWTRGDYEQYF. CDR3 sequence (DNA): TGTGCCAGCTGCGAGACATCCTGGACTAGGGGAGACTACGAGCAGTACTTC.

This rearrangement joins TRBV7-9 to TRBJ2-7; no clear D. The germline V gene has CDR1 SEHNR and CDR2 FQNEAQ (reference sequence). This CDR3 has 16 amino acids. Trimming removed 1 base from V and 0 bases from J, with 13 bases in between. The CDR3, as DNA: TGTGCCAGCAGCTTAGGCCAAGCTGATAGCTCCTACGAGCAGTACTTC. It specifies CASSLGQADSSYEQYF. Complete variable domain (other parts from reference TRBV7-9 and TRBJ2-7): DTGVSQNPRHKITKRGQNVTFRCDPISEHNRLYWYRQTLGQGPEFLTYFQNEAQLEKSRLLSDRFSAERPKGSFSTLEIQRTEQGDSAMYLCASSLGQADSSYEQYFGPGTRLTVT.

This clonotype occurred many times. The chain has TRBV11-2 and TRBJ2-1, with unresolved D. The CDR3 runs to 14 residues. The V and J ends lost 0 bases and 8 bases respectively, with 11 bases between them. Germline assignment: CDR1 SGHAT and CDR2 FQNNGV. CDR3 sequence (DNA): TGTGCCAGCAGCTTAGATGGTGGATCTTATGAGCAGTTCTTC. This gives the protein CASSLDGGSYEQFF.

This clonotype has just a few counts. This chain connects TRBV23-1 to TRBJ2-7; D unresolved. TRBV23-1 is filed as an ORF, its function uncertain. The CDR3 runs to 12 residues. V was clipped by 8 bases and J by 7 bases, with 15 bases between them. In nucleotides, the CDR3 is TGCGCCAGCGTCCTTGTTCCCTGGGAGCAGTACGTC. Residues: CASVLVPWEQYV.

In its sample, this clonotype was seen many times. The chain has TRBV7-2 and TRBJ1-4; D unclear. This CDR3 contains 15 residues. Trimming shortened V by 0 bases and J by 4 bases, and 9 bases separated the two germline ends. Germline-derived CDR1 and CDR2 are SGHTA and FQGNSA. The CDR3 here is CASSLAYGNNEKLFF. In DNA form, the CDR3 reads TGTGCCAGCAGCTTAGCGTATGGTAATAATGAAAAACTGTTTTTT.

This clonotype was seen a handful of times. The chain is built from TRBV19 and TRBJ1-2; a possible D gene is TRBD1 (6 bases). CDR3 size: 14 residues. Looked up from germline, CDR1 is LNHDA and CDR2 is SQIVND (reference sequence). Deletions cut 6 bases from V and 4 bases from J, with 15 bases between. The CDR3 protein is CASRQQGGGYGYTF. As DNA, the CDR3 is TGTGCCAGTAGGCAACAGGGCGGTGGCTATGGCTACACCTTC.

This clonotype was found many times. The rearrangement links TRBV6-1 to TRBJ2-5; 7 positions agree with TRBD1. Losses at the gene ends were 7 bases for V and 4 bases for J; bases not matched to a gene: 9. CDR3 size: 14 residues. Germline-derived CDR1 and CDR2 are MNHNS and SASEGT. CDR3 DNA: TGTGCCAGCACCAATGACAGGGTTGGAGAGACCCAGTACTTC. This encodes CASTNDRVGETQYF.

In this sample, this clonotype turned up a few times. V gene TRBV20-1 combines with J gene TRBJ2-1, with TRBD1 as a possible D gene (6 bases). The germline V gene has CDR1 DFQATT and CDR2 SNEGSKA (reference sequence). The CDR3 runs 14 residues. Trimming pared 5 bases from V and 2 bases from J, leaving 13 bases between. This CDR3 reads CSASTGLPYNEQFF. CDR3 DNA: TGCAGTGCTTCTACAGGGTTGCCCTACAATGAGCAGTTCTTC.

This clonotype was observed a few times. V is TRBV5-1 and J is TRBJ2-1, with D tentatively TRBD2 (5 bases). V lost 0 bases and J lost 3, with 7 bases in between. Looked up from germline, CDR1 is SGHRS and CDR2 is YFSETQ. The CDR3 contains 14 residues. CDR3: CASSLGEGYNEQFF. The CDR3 DNA is TGCGCCAGCAGCTTGGGAGAGGGCTACAATGAGCAGTTCTTC.

This clonotype was counted at least ten times. CDR3 DNA: TGTGCCAGCAGTTTCTTGGGGGATACGCAGTATTTT. This codes for CASSFLGDTQYF. The chain employs TRBV27 and TRBJ2-3; D not resolved. This CDR3 spans 12 amino acids. The V end lost 3 bases, the J end lost 6 bases, and 7 bases lay between the germline ends. Looked up from germline, CDR1 is MNHEY and CDR2 is SMNVEV (reference sequence).

This clonotype was found many times. The chain uses TRBV12-3 or TRBV12-4 and TRBJ2-1; 7 bases are shared with TRBD2. Trimming at V came to 7 bases and at J to 4 bases, leaving 10 bases not matched to a gene. The CDR3 loop spans 15 amino acids. The CDR3 is CASTSGINRYNEQFF. The CDR3 nucleotides read TGTGCCAGCACCAGCGGGATCAACCGGTACAATGAGCAGTTCTTC.